The 28 T cell receptor beta chains listed next were all sequenced from one sample in a study of identical twins. TCRdb reprocessed the 5' RACE reads with MiXCR, giving one entry per CDR3 protein. The sample shows fewer than 900,000 distinct CDR3 sequences, 15% to 20% of them seen only once. The same sample was also used in a study of T cells expressing NK-cell markers.

The sequenced sample consisted of PBMCs. These receptors originate from a woman aged 18-29 years in good health.

The rearrangement joins TRBV12-3 or TRBV12-4 to TRBJ2-5, with 8 bases aligning to TRBD2. After removal of 5 bases from V and 5 bases from J, the junction contained 13 bases not matched to a gene. The CDR3 runs 16 residues. CDR3 region: CASSPQPGLGGETQYF. CDR3 coding DNA: TGTGCCAGCAGTCCCCAGCCGGGACTAGGAGGGGAGACCCAGTACTTC.

This clonotype was recorded a few times. The genes are TRBV9 and TRBJ2-7; TRBD1 or TRBD2 may be the D gene (5 bases each). Trimming removed 4 bases from V and 5 bases from J, with 13 bases in between. Looked up from germline, CDR1 is SGDLS and CDR2 is YYNGEE. The CDR3 contains 13 residues. DNA for the CDR3: TGTGCCAGCAGCCGGGACGGCAGGCACGAGCAGTACTTC. Encoded protein: CASSRDGRHEQYF. Full variable domain (outside the CDR3, taken from reference TRBV9 and TRBJ2-7): DSGVTQTPKHLITATGQRVTLRCSPRSGDLSVYWYQQSLDQGLQFLIQYYNGEERAKGNILERFSAQQFPDLHSELNLSSLELGDSALYFCASSRDGRHEQYFGPGTRLTVT.

CDR3 bases: TGTGCCAGCAGCTCCCTTTACAATCAGCCCCAGCATTTT. This translates into CASSSLYNQPQHF. The chain joins TRBV7-2 to TRBJ1-5; D not resolved. Trimming removed 4 bases from V and 3 bases from J, with 7 bases in between. Germline V CDR1 and CDR2: SGHTA, FQGNSA. The CDR3 is 13 amino acids.

This clonotype was detected only a few times. The V gene is TRBV5-1, the J gene TRBJ2-7; the D gene is possibly TRBD1 (5 bases). The germline gives CDR1 SGHRS, CDR2 YFSETQ. Trimming removed 4 bases at V and 6 bases at J, with 11 bases between. The CDR3 sequence is 12 residues long. CDR3 DNA: TGCGCCAGCAGCGTGGATGGGGCCGAGCAGTACTTC. Translation: CASSVDGAEQYF.

The V call is TRBV12-3 or TRBV12-4, the J call TRBJ1-1; D uncertain. The V end lost 7 bases, the J end lost 4 bases, and 13 bases lay between the germline ends. The CDR3 contains 13 residues. The CDR3 DNA is TGTGCCAGCACCGCGACCCGGGGCACTGAAGCTTTCTTT. It codes for CASTATRGTEAFF.

This clonotype has at least ten counts. J is TRBJ1-5 and V is TRBV12-3 or TRBV12-4, with D possibly being TRBD1 (5 bases). This CDR3 is built from 13 residues. With 5 bases removed from V and 6 bases from J, the gap between germline ends came to 11 bases. Here the CDR3 reads CASSLIGGQPQHF. The CDR3 DNA reads as TGTGCCAGCAGTCTGATCGGGGGTCAGCCCCAGCATTTT.

This clonotype was counted a few times. The chain is built from TRBV12-3 or TRBV12-4 and TRBJ2-3, with D possibly called TRBD1 or TRBD2 (6 bases each). This CDR3 is built from 16 residues. V was shortened by 7 bases and J by 0 bases, with 17 bases between the two germline ends. The CDR3 spells CASIDSGGHSTDTQYF. The CDR3 region has the DNA TGTGCCAGCATAGACTCCGGGGGCCATAGCACAGATACGCAGTATTTT.

This clonotype was seen a handful of times. This chain uses TRBV19 with TRBJ1-2; D is uncertain. The CDR3 runs 10 residues. Germline V gene sequence: CDR1 LNHDA, CDR2 SQIVND (reference sequence). The DNA of the CDR3 is TGTGAAGGGCAGACGGATGGCTACACCTTC. Protein product: CEGQTDGYTF. Using reference TRBV19 and TRBJ1-2 for the parts outside the CDR3, the full variable domain is DGGITQSPKYLFRKEGQNVTLSCEQNLNHDAMYWYRQDPGQGLRLIYYSQIVNDFQKGDIAEGYSVSREKKESFPLTVTSAQKNPTAFYLCEGQTDGYTFGSGTRLTVV.

This clonotype was seen a handful of times. V usage is TRBV12-3 or TRBV12-4 and J usage is TRBJ2-5; TRBD1 aligns across 10 bases. J was trimmed by 3 bases and V by 5 bases; bases with no gene match: 9. The CDR3 length is 16 residues. CDR3 region: CASSPRIGTGEETQYF. CDR3 nucleotides: TGTGCCAGCAGTCCCCGTATAGGGACAGGGGAAGAGACCCAGTACTTC.

The chain is built from TRBV20-1 and TRBJ2-7, with 10 nucleotides matching TRBD2. V gave up 3 bases and J gave up 2 bases; unmatched junction bases: 4. The CDR3 consists of 14 residues. Germline V gene data show CDR1 as DFQATT and CDR2 as SNEGSKA (reference sequence). The CDR3 sequence: CSASLAGVTYEQYF. The DNA of the CDR3 is TGCAGTGCTAGCCTAGCGGGGGTCACCTACGAGCAGTACTTC.

This clonotype showed up just a few times. This rearrangement joins TRBV3-1 to TRBJ1-2; D may be TRBD1 (5 bases). Trimming took off 0 bases at V and 2 bases at J, with 10 bases between the two ends. The CDR3 totals 15 residues. The V gene's germline CDR1 is LGHDT and CDR2 YNNKEL (reference sequence). The CDR3 loop reads CASSQDGWGNYGYTF. DNA for the CDR3: TGTGCCAGCAGCCAAGATGGGTGGGGGAACTATGGCTACACCTTC.

CDR3 amino acids: CSVEDLGNFMNTEAFF. The CDR3 nucleotides are TGCAGCGTTGAAGATCTGGGGAACTTTATGAACACTGAAGCTTTCTTT. This chain joins TRBV29-1 and TRBJ1-1; no clear D gene. This CDR3 region has 16 residues. V was trimmed by 0 bases and J by 0 bases, leaving 14 bases between them. Germline V gene lookup returns CDR1 SQVTM and CDR2 ANQGSEA. Using reference TRBV29-1 and TRBJ1-1 for the parts outside the CDR3, the full variable domain is SAVISQKPSRDICQRGTSLTIQCQVDSQVTMMFWYRQQPGQSLTLIATANQGSEATYESGFVIDKFPISRPNLTFSTLTVSNMSPEDSSIYLCSVEDLGNFMNTEAFFGQGTRLTVV.

This clonotype was seen only a few times. V is TRBV12-3 or TRBV12-4 and J is TRBJ2-3; 7 bases map to TRBD2. V lost 6 bases and J lost 0; bases outside the gene matches: 6. The CDR3 consists of 15 residues. The CDR3 DNA reads as TGTGCCAGCAGCTACAATAGCGGGAGCACAGATACGCAGTATTTT. Its protein product is CASSYNSGSTDTQYF.

This clonotype was observed a handful of times. V and J are TRBV6-2 or TRBV6-3 and TRBJ2-7, with D possibly matching TRBD2 (7 bases). The CDR3 spans 18 residues. Germline CDR1 MNHEY, CDR2 SVGEGT. V shed 6 bases and J shed 1 base, with 25 bases lying between them. CDR3 DNA: TGTGCCAGCAGCCCCGCCGCCGGACTGGCGGGGGCATCCTACGAGCAGTACTTC. Translated, it gives CASSPAAGLAGASYEQYF.

The chain employs TRBV5-5 and TRBJ2-7; TRBD1 is a possible D gene (6 bases). The CDR3 is 14 amino acids. The germline V gene encodes CDR1 SGHKS and CDR2 YYEKEE (reference sequence). Trimming left V 0 bases short and J 1 base short, with 8 bases between. The CDR3 spells CASSLADSSYEQYF. Here the CDR3 DNA reads TGTGCCAGCAGCTTGGCGGACAGTTCCTACGAGCAGTACTTC.

The chain is built from TRBV7-6 and TRBJ2-5; the D gene is possibly TRBD2 (5 bases). Germline V gene lookup returns CDR1 SGHVS and CDR2 FNYEAQ. V lost 5 bases to trimming and J lost 7 bases, with 20 bases between them. The CDR3 extends over 15 amino acids. The CDR3 nucleotides read TGTGCCAGCAGCCAGGCCAATCTCGGACGGGGGACCCAGTACTTC. Translation: CASSQANLGRGTQYF.

This sequence joins TRBV4-2 and TRBJ2-7; D is perhaps TRBD2 (5 bases). Trimming cost V 10 bases and J 2 bases, with 27 bases left between them. The CDR3 has 17 amino acids. Germline CDR1 is LGHNA and CDR2 is YNFKEQ. The CDR3 here is CAMSSGLLWGVPYEQYF. The CDR3 coding sequence is TGTGCCATGAGCTCCGGGCTCCTCTGGGGAGTACCCTACGAGCAGTACTTC.

This clonotype was picked up a small number of times. The gene calls are TRBV2 and TRBJ2-4; the D gene is possibly TRBD1 (5 bases). Between the trimmed V and J ends, which lost 3 bases and 0 bases, there was a span of 6 bases. The length of the CDR3 is 14 residues. Per germline, CDR1 SNHLY and CDR2 FYNNEI. This chain's CDR3 is CASSDRGAKNIQYF. CDR3 nucleotide sequence: TGTGCCAGCAGTGATAGGGGAGCCAAAAACATTCAGTACTTC.

The genes are TRBV5-6 and TRBJ2-1, with 7 bases fitting TRBD1. Germline V gene sequence: CDR1 SGHDT, CDR2 YYEEEE. With V trimmed by 4 bases and J by 6 bases, 16 bases remained unmatched. The CDR3 length is 17 residues. The CDR3 sequence is CASSQTLSRDRFNEQFF. CDR3 DNA sequence: TGTGCCAGCAGCCAAACCCTATCTCGGGACAGATTCAATGAGCAGTTCTTC.

This clonotype was seen a few times. This sequence joins TRBV6-1 and TRBJ1-4; maybe TRBD1 (6 bases). CDR3 length: 14 residues. The V and J ends lost 6 bases and 6 bases respectively, with 14 bases between them. CDR1 is MNHNS and CDR2 is SASEGT in the germline V gene. The CDR3 nucleotides are TGTGCCAGCAGCCAGGGGAGTATGGATGAAAAACTGTTTTTT. Protein: CASSQGSMDEKLFF.

This clonotype has a handful of counts. The chain combines TRBV10-3 with TRBJ2-7, with 11 bases that match TRBD2. Germline loops: CDR1 ENHRY, CDR2 SYGVKD. The CDR3 is 15 residues long. V trimming: 0 bases; J trimming: 5 bases; junction bases outside the gene matches: 3. The DNA for the CDR3 is TGTGCCATCAGTGAGTCTTTAGCGGGAGGGAACGAGCAGTACTTC. As protein: CAISESLAGGNEQYF.

The genes are TRBV7-3 and TRBJ2-2; a possible D gene is TRBD1 (6 bases). V lost 5 bases, J lost 6 bases, and 13 bases lay in between. Germline CDR1 is SGHTA and CDR2 is FQGTGA. The CDR3 consists of 14 residues. Here the CDR3 DNA reads TGTGCCAGCAGCCCGTCGACAGGCCCCGGGGAGCTGTTTTTT. Translating gives CASSPSTGPGELFF.

The V and J genes are TRBV29-1 and TRBJ2-1; D not certain. Trimming left V 8 bases short and J 3 bases short, with 8 bases between. Per germline, CDR1 SQVTM and CDR2 ANQGSEA. The CDR3 has 11 residues. This chain's CDR3 is CSSGVYNEQFF. CDR3 in DNA: TGCAGCTCGGGCGTCTACAATGAGCAGTTCTTC.

This clonotype was observed a few times. This chain connects TRBV7-2 to TRBJ2-2; D is ambiguous. V was clipped by 8 bases and J by 6 bases, with 10 bases between them. In germline, CDR1 is SGHTA, CDR2 FQGNSA. This CDR3 has 12 amino acids. In DNA form, the CDR3 reads TGTGCCAGCTCTACTTCTGCCGGGGAGCTGTTTTTT. Translating gives CASSTSAGELFF.

V usage is TRBV2 and J usage is TRBJ1-6; 12 nucleotides align to TRBD1. With V trimmed by 6 bases and J by 10 bases, 7 bases remained unmatched. The CDR3 spans 15 residues. Germline lookup yields CDR1 SNHLY and CDR2 FYNNEI. Here the CDR3 reads CASRDGTGGQSPLHF. DNA of the CDR3: TGTGCCAGCAGGGACGGGACAGGGGGCCAATCACCCCTCCACTTT.

The table lists this clonotype with a few counts. This chain joins TRBV25-1 and TRBJ2-5, with no clear D. This CDR3 comprises 13 residues. Germline-derived CDR1 and CDR2 are MGHDK and SYGVNS. Between the trimmed V and J ends, which lost 2 bases and 4 bases, there was a span of 8 bases. This CDR3 reads CASSEGWRETQYF. The CDR3 DNA follows: TGTGCCAGCAGTGAAGGGTGGAGAGAGACCCAGTACTTC.

The table lists this clonotype with a few counts. The V gene is TRBV3-1, the J gene TRBJ2-3; TRBD2 agrees at 12 bases. The CDR3 contains 18 residues. Germline V gives CDR1 LGHDT, CDR2 YNNKEL (reference sequence). V lost 3 bases to trimming and J lost 3 bases; unmatched junction nucleotides: 10. For the CDR3, the DNA is TGTGCCAGCAGCCACTCTCTAGCGGGGGGGCTGAGGACAGATACGCAGTATTTT. This sequence encodes CASSHSLAGGLRTDTQYF.

This clonotype was recorded at least ten times. The chain couples TRBV10-3 to TRBJ2-7, with 8 bases lining up with TRBD2. CDR1 and CDR2 (germline): ENHRY, SYGVKD. CDR3 length: 16 residues. V gave up 0 bases and J gave up 8 bases; unmatched junction bases: 12. CDR3 residues: CAISESSSGGPDKQYF. CDR3 sequence (DNA): TGTGCCATCAGTGAGTCGTCGAGCGGGGGACCAGATAAGCAGTACTTC.